Below, 28 T cell receptor beta chains from the same sample are listed, as sequenced in a study of blood T cell repertoires in COVID-19 (TCRdb year 2020). Library generation was performed with the immunoSEQ multiplex PCR assay. TCRdb took over this immuneACCESS table, retaining in-frame rearrangements with V and J assigned. Such tables are incomplete; in checked studies, under half of the missing clones stem from an unresolved V gene, and the remainder is unexplained. The table for this sample lists roughly 350,000 clones; roughly 90% of them were counted only once. The ten largest clones add up to roughly 4% of the sample. Source material: peripheral blood. These TCRs come from a woman aged 45-60 years with active or convalescent COVID-19.

The chain recombines TRBV30 with TRBJ1-2; D remains ambiguous. CDR3 length: 13 amino acids. The V and J ends lost 4 bases and 6 bases respectively, with 15 bases between them. Germline CDR1 is GTSNPN and CDR2 is SVGIG (reference sequence). Here the CDR3 reads CAWTPREDHGYTF. The CDR3 DNA is TGTGCCTGGACCCCTCGGGAAGACCATGGCTACACCTTC.

The chain carries TRBV6-1 and TRBJ1-2; TRBD1 aligns across 10 bases. The CDR3 runs to 14 residues. V dropped 3 bases and J dropped 8; count of bases not matched to a gene: 6. Germline CDR1 MNHNS, CDR2 SASEGT. The CDR3 region is CASSETGGLRGYTF. The CDR3 DNA reads TGTGCCAGCAGTGAGACAGGGGGCCTTAGGGGCTACACCTTC.

The chain carries TRBV6-2 or TRBV6-3 and TRBJ2-1; maybe TRBD1 (6 bases). With 4 bases removed from V and 9 bases from J, the gap between germline ends came to 13 bases. This CDR3 has 13 residues. Germline loops: CDR1 MNHEY, CDR2 SVGEGT. The CDR3 loop reads CASSLGQVTEQFF. CDR3 DNA sequence: TGTGCCAGCAGTTTGGGACAAGTTACTGAGCAGTTCTTC.

This chain links TRBV19 with TRBJ1-1; D is unresolved. Trimming cost V 4 bases and J 1 base, with 16 bases left between them. Germline V gene data show CDR1 as LNHDA and CDR2 as SQIVND (reference sequence). The CDR3 is 16 amino acids. DNA of the CDR3: TGTGCCAGTAGTAAAGTCTCGGGAGGTTGGAACACTGAAGCTTTCTTT. The encoded protein is CASSKVSGGWNTEAFF.

The chain recombines TRBV18 with TRBJ2-3, with D tentatively TRBD2 (6 bases). Germline lookup yields CDR1 KGHSH and CDR2 LQKENI. Trimming removed 4 bases at V and 3 bases at J, with 11 bases between. The CDR3 extends over 14 amino acids. CDR3 region: CASSLRLETDTQYF. The CDR3 bases are TGTGCCAGCTCACTAAGACTAGAGACAGATACGCAGTATTTT.

V is TRBV27 and J is TRBJ1-5, with D possibly TRBD1 on 5 matching bases. Per the germline V gene, CDR1 is MNHEY and CDR2 is SMNVEV (reference sequence). V was trimmed by 1 base and J by 6 bases, leaving 10 bases between them. The CDR3 extends over 14 amino acids. The CDR3 region is CASSLYQGGQPQHF. CDR3 DNA sequence: TGTGCCAGCAGTTTATACCAGGGAGGTCAGCCCCAGCATTTT.

This clone has a single count. The chain links TRBV12-3 or TRBV12-4 to TRBJ2-1; D is uncertain. V lost 3 bases to trimming and J lost 9 bases, with 9 bases between them. The CDR3 covers 12 residues. The CDR3 DNA sequence: TGTGCCAGCAGTTTGCGTCTGAGTGAGCAGTTCTTC. Translating it yields CASSLRLSEQFF.

CDR3 region: CASSRGPEVNYGYTF. The CDR3 DNA sequence: TGTGCCAGCAGCCGCGGCCCTGAGGTTAACTATGGCTACACCTTC. The chain combines TRBV7-3 with TRBJ1-2; no clear D. The length of the CDR3 is 15 residues. The germline V gene encodes CDR1 SGHTA and CDR2 FQGTGA. With 5 bases removed from V and 1 base from J, the gap between germline ends came to 14 bases.

This chain links TRBV28 with TRBJ1-2; D is possibly TRBD1 (6 bases). The V gene's germline CDR1 is MDHEN and CDR2 SYDVKM. This CDR3 contains 15 residues. The V end lost 1 base, the J end lost 5 bases, and 14 bases lay between the germline ends. The CDR3 nucleotides are TGTGCCAGCAGTTTATCGCAATCCAGGGGATATGGCTACACCTTC. The encoded protein is CASSLSQSRGYGYTF.

This clone showed up just once. V gene TRBV7-6 combines with J gene TRBJ2-7; 8 nucleotides align to TRBD1. Trimming removed 4 bases from V and 7 bases from J; junction bases left unmatched: 6. Germline loops: CDR1 SGHVS, CDR2 FNYEAQ. CDR3 length equals 13 residues. Written as DNA, the CDR3 is TGTGCCAGCAGCTGGATAACAGGGGGTGAGCAGTACTTC. It specifies CASSWITGGEQYF.

V is TRBV23-1 and J is TRBJ1-2; maybe TRBD1 (6 bases). TRBV23-1 is known as an ORF, though its function is uncertain. This CDR3 has 15 residues. V lost 0 bases and J 6 bases, leaving 14 bases between the germline ends. CDR3 region: CASSQSPRGADGYTF. CDR3 nucleotide sequence: TGCGCCAGCAGTCAATCCCCCAGGGGCGCGGATGGCTACACCTTC.

The chain has TRBV12-5 and TRBJ1-1; 7 bases line up with TRBD1. Germline-derived CDR1 and CDR2 are LGHNT and FRNRAP. The CDR3 extends over 13 amino acids. The V and J ends lost 5 bases and 3 bases, in that order; junction bases with no gene match: 3. CDR3 amino acids: CASGLQGYTEAFF. The CDR3 nucleotides read TGTGCTAGTGGTCTACAGGGGTACACTGAAGCTTTCTTT.

The chain joins TRBV12-5 to TRBJ1-5; D is uncertain. There are 13 residues in the CDR3. Deletions cut 3 bases from V and 6 bases from J, with 9 bases between. Germline CDR1 is LGHNT and CDR2 is FRNRAP. CDR3 loop: CASGFQMSQPQHF. CDR3 nucleotide sequence: TGTGCTAGTGGTTTCCAAATGTCTCAGCCCCAGCATTTT.

The gene calls are TRBV5-5 and TRBJ1-5; no clear D. CDR1 SGHKS and CDR2 YYEKEE come from the germline V gene (reference sequence). V was cut by 4 bases and J by 0 bases, with 11 bases left in between. The CDR3 consists of 15 residues. CDR3 in DNA: TGTGCCAGCAGCAAGTATGAGTATAGCAATCAGCCCCAGCATTTT. Its protein is CASSKYEYSNQPQHF.

V and J are TRBV30 and TRBJ1-3; D remains unclear. With 3 bases removed from V and 0 bases from J, the gap between germline ends came to 6 bases. The CDR3 loop spans 13 amino acids. The germline V gene encodes CDR1 GTSNPN and CDR2 SVGIG (reference sequence). CDR3 sequence (DNA): TGTGCCTGGAGGCCAGTCTCTGGAAACACCATATATTTT. It codes for CAWRPVSGNTIYF.

J is TRBJ2-7 and V is TRBV6-5; 9 positions agree with TRBD1. The trim removed 6 bases at V and 3 bases at J, leaving 3 bases unmatched. The CDR3 contains 13 residues. Germline CDR1 is MNHEY and CDR2 is SVGAGI. The CDR3 DNA follows: TGTGCCAGCAGGGCGACAGGGGGCTACGAGCAGTACTTC. This translates into CASRATGGYEQYF.

The chain has TRBV2 and TRBJ2-5; 9 positions match TRBD2. Germline CDR1 and CDR2: SNHLY and FYNNEI. With V trimmed by 7 bases and J by 5 bases, 11 bases remained unmatched. The length of the CDR3 is 15 residues. The CDR3 loop reads CASTPDAGGLETQYF. DNA of the CDR3: TGTGCCAGCACCCCCGACGCGGGGGGGCTGGAGACCCAGTACTTC.

CDR3 loop: CASSHPTRNTGELFF. The CDR3 DNA sequence: TGTGCCAGCAGCCACCCAACTAGGAACACCGGGGAGCTGTTTTTT. The rearrangement links TRBV4-2 to TRBJ2-2, with D possibly TRBD2 on 5 matching bases. Trimming pared 3 bases from V and 1 base from J, leaving 9 bases between. Germline loops: CDR1 LGHNA, CDR2 YNFKEQ. CDR3 length: 15 amino acids.

Only one count was recorded for this clone. The CDR3 DNA reads as TGTGCCAGCAGAGACTTGAGCGGGGGGTGCACCTACGAGCAGTACTTC. This gives the protein CASRDLSGGCTYEQYF. This chain links TRBV3-1 (or the pseudogene TRBV3-2) with TRBJ2-7, with TRBD2 matching 9 bases. There are 16 residues in the CDR3. The germline CDR1 and CDR2 sequences are LGHDT and YNNKEL (reference sequence). V shed 6 bases and J 2 bases; nucleotides not matched to a gene: 11.

This chain uses TRBV9 with TRBJ2-1, with 14 positions matching TRBD2. This CDR3 is built from 17 residues. The V gene end was trimmed by 0 bases and the J gene end by 9 bases; junction bases not matched to a gene: 8. Germline V gene data show CDR1 as SGDLS and CDR2 as YYNGEE. CDR3 sequence reads: CASSVATTSGGGGEQFF. Written as DNA, the CDR3 is TGTGCCAGCAGCGTAGCTACGACTAGCGGGGGGGGTGGTGAGCAGTTCTTC. Full variable domain (missing parts from reference TRBV9 and TRBJ2-1): DSGVTQTPKHLITATGQRVTLRCSPRSGDLSVYWYQQSLDQGLQFLIQYYNGEERAKGNILERFSAQQFPDLHSELNLSSLELGDSALYFCASSVATTSGGGGEQFFGPGTRLTVL.

The V call is TRBV7-9, the J call TRBJ2-7; TRBD2 matches at 13 bases. CDR1 SEHNR and CDR2 FQNEAQ come from the germline V gene (reference sequence). V lost 3 bases to trimming and J lost 7 bases; unmatched junction nucleotides: 3. The CDR3 contains 14 residues. CDR3 sequence reads: CASSLVTSGGEQYF. In DNA, the CDR3 is TGTGCCAGCAGCTTGGTGACTAGCGGGGGGGAGCAGTACTTC.

This clone was counted between two and nine times. This sequence joins TRBV30 and TRBJ1-3; tentatively, D is TRBD1 (6 bases). The CDR3 covers 12 residues. From germline, CDR1 is GTSNPN and CDR2 SVGIG (reference sequence). V gave up 4 bases and J gave up 3 bases, with 7 bases separating them. CDR3 DNA: TGTGCCTGGACGGACAGTGGAAACACCATATATTTT. Its protein product is CAWTDSGNTIYF.

The rearrangement links TRBV6-1 to TRBJ2-5; TRBD2 might be the D (5 bases). The CDR3 has 13 amino acids. V lost 7 bases to trimming and J lost 4 bases, with 13 bases between them. The germline V gene has CDR1 MNHNS and CDR2 SASEGT. CDR3 DNA sequence: TGTGCCAGCACCCGGGTTGAGGGAGAGACCCAGTACTTC. Its protein is CASTRVEGETQYF.

This chain uses TRBV27 with TRBJ1-5; D is uncertain. Trimming left V 0 bases short and J 4 bases short, with 13 bases between. Germline CDR1 reads MNHEY; CDR2 reads SMNVEV (reference sequence). The CDR3 runs to 16 residues. CDR3 bases: TGTGCCAGCAGTTTATCTGGCAGAACCGGGAATCAGCCCCAGCATTTT. Its protein product is CASSLSGRTGNQPQHF.

The rearrangement joins TRBV19 to TRBJ2-3; no clear D gene. This CDR3 is built from 13 residues. Germline V gives CDR1 LNHDA, CDR2 SQIVND (reference sequence). V was trimmed by 4 bases and J by 0 bases, leaving 5 bases between them. CDR3 DNA sequence: TGTGCCAGTAGTACTTCCAGCACAGATACGCAGTATTTT. Protein sequence: CASSTSSTDTQYF.

The chain recombines TRBV30 with TRBJ1-2; weak D call: TRBD1 (6 bases). V was shortened by 0 bases and J by 4 bases, with 12 bases between the two germline ends. CDR3 length: 14 amino acids. Germline CDR1 reads GTSNPN; CDR2 reads SVGIG (reference sequence). The CDR3 DNA sequence: TGTGCCTGGAGTGTTGGCCCCAGGGGCTATGGCTACACCTTC. Translating it yields CAWSVGPRGYGYTF.

This clone was counted between two and nine times. The gene calls are TRBV5-1 and TRBJ2-1; 8 bases match TRBD2. Germline CDR1 SGHRS, CDR2 YFSETQ. The CDR3 is 15 residues long. With 0 bases clipped from V and 3 bases from J, the junction kept 2 bases outside the gene matches. The CDR3: CASSLDGTSYNEQFF. In nucleotides, the CDR3 is TGCGCCAGCAGCTTGGATGGGACTAGCTACAATGAGCAGTTCTTC. Drawing the rest from reference TRBV5-1 and TRBJ2-1, the complete variable domain is KAGVTQTPRYLIKTRGQQVTLSCSPISGHRSVSWYQQTPGQGLQFLFEYFSETQRNKGNFPGRFSGRQFSNSRSEMNVSTLELGDSALYLCASSLDGTSYNEQFFGPGTRLTVL.

The chain is built from TRBV6-5 and TRBJ2-2, with no clear D. The CDR3 spans 15 residues. V lost 6 bases and J 0 bases, leaving 11 bases between the germline ends. Germline V lookup: CDR1 MNHEY, CDR2 SVGAGI. The CDR3 region is CASSPTLANTGELFF. The CDR3 region has the DNA TGTGCCAGCAGCCCGACTCTAGCGAACACCGGGGAGCTGTTTTTT.